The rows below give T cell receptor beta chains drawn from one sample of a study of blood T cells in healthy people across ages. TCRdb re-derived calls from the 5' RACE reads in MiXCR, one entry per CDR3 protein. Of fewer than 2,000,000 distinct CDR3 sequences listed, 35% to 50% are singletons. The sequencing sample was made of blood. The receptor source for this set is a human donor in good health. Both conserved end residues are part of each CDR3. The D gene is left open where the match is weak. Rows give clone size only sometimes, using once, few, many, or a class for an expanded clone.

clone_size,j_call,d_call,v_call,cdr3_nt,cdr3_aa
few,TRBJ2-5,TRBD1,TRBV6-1,TGTGCCAGCAGTCGCCCTTTGCAGGGGGCGCGGGAGACCCAGTACTTC,CASSRPLQGARETQYF
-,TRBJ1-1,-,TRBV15,TGTGCCACCAGCAGAGCGGGGCGGGCGGCAGGAGCTTTCTTT,CATSRAGRAAGAFF
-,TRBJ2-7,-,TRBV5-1,TGCGCCAGCAGCTGCCTTTACGACTCCTACGAGCAGTACTTC,CASSCLYDSYEQYF
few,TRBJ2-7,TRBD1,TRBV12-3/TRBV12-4,TGTGCCAGCAGGGCGACAGGGGCGATCCACGAGCAGTACTTC,CASRATGAIHEQYF
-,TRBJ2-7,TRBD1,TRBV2,TGCGCCAGCGGTGAAAGTATAGGGACAGGGAAATCCTACGAGCAGTACTTC,CASGESIGTGKSYEQYF
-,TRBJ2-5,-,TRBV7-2,TGTGCCGGCAGCTCAAAAGGACAACTGGGGGAGACCCAGTACTTC,CAGSSKGQLGETQYF
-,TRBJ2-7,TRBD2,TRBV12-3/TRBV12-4,TGTGCCAGCAGTTTATTAGCGGGGGGGGGCGAGCAGTACTTC,CASSLLAGGGEQYF
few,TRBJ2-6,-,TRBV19,TGTGCCAGTAGTATAGTCGGTCACTCTGGGGCCAACGTCCTGACTTTC,CASSIVGHSGANVLTF
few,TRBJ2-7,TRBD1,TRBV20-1,TGCAGTGCTAGAGGTGGTCCAGGGGGCTACGAGCAGTACTTC,CSARGGPGGYEQYF
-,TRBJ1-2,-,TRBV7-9,TGTGCCAGCAGCCATGCGGCGCAGCGCTATGGCTACACCTTC,CASSHAAQRYGYTF
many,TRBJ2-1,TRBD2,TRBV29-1,TGCAGCATAGGACTAGCCAATGAGCAGTTCTTC,CSIGLANEQFF
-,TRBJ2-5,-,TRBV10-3,TGTGCCACGGGGCTAAAAGAGACCCAGTACTTC,CATGLKETQYF
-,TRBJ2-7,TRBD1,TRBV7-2,TGTGCCAGCAGCTTATCGACAGGGAACGAGCAGTACTTC,CASSLSTGNEQYF
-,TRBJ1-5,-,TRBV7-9,TGTGCCAGCAGCCAACAACCAAGTTTCGGACGCAGGTCCCAGCATTTT,CASSQQPSFGRRSQHF
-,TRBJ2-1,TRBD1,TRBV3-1,TGTGCCAGCAGCCAAGATGGGGTGACAGGGCTTGAGCAGTTCTTC,CASSQDGVTGLEQFF
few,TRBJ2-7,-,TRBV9,TGTGCCAGCAGCTCTCGGGACAAGGGTTACGAGCAGTACTTC,CASSSRDKGYEQYF
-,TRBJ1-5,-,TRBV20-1,TGCAGTGCTAGAAATCCTAGGGACTACCAAGGCCCCCAGCATTTT,CSARNPRDYQGPQHF
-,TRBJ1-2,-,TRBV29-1,TGCAGCGTATTCAGGGAGGATTTTGGCTACACCTTC,CSVFREDFGYTF
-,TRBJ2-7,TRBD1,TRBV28,TGTGCCAGCAGTTCCTACTTCGGACAGGGGAAACTTCCTTTGTCCTACGAGCAGTACTTC,CASSSYFGQGKLPLSYEQYF
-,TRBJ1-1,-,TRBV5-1,TGCGCCAGCAGCTTAATCCCAGGGTCGGACACTGAAGCTTTCTTT,CASSLIPGSDTEAFF
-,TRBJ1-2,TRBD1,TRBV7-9,TGTGCCAGCAGCCCCCGGGACAGGAGGACTCAATATGGCTACACCTTC,CASSPRDRRTQYGYTF
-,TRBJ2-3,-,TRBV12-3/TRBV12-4,TGTGCCAGCACCTCTACCCAGGGCTTTATGGATACGCAGTATTTT,CASTSTQGFMDTQYF
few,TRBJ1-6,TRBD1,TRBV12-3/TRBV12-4,TGTGCCAGCAGTCCCCGCGGGACAGGGGATTCACCCCTCCACTTT,CASSPRGTGDSPLHF
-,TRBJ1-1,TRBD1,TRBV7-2,TGTGCCAGCAGCTGGGAGGGGGCCTACACTGAAGCTTTCTTT,CASSWEGAYTEAFF
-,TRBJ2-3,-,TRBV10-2,TGCGCCAGCAGTGAGTCGGGGGGTCTTGGAACAGATACGCAGTATTTT,CASSESGGLGTDTQYF
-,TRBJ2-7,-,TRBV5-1,TGCGCCAGCAGCAGGGCTCCGGGGGAGTCCTACGAGCAGTACTTC,CASSRAPGESYEQYF
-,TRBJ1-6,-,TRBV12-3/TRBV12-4,TGTGCCAGCAGTTTCATGGGGGTGACCAATTCACCCCTCCACTTT,CASSFMGVTNSPLHF
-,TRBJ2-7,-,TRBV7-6,TGTGTCAGCAGCTTAGAGATGTCGGGACTGGTAATCTCCTACGAGCAGTACTTC,CVSSLEMSGLVISYEQYF
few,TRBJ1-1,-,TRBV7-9,TGTGCCAGCAGCTTACGGGGAGACGGAGAAGCTTTCTTT,CASSLRGDGEAFF
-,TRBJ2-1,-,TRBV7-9,TGTGCCAGCAGCCCTGGGAGATTGGCGTCGAGCTCCTACAATGAGCAGTTCTTC,CASSPGRLASSSYNEQFF
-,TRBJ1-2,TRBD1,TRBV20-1,TGCAGTGCTGCCCCCCCCGGGACAGGGGGCGCTGGGTATGGCTACACCTTC,CSAAPPGTGGAGYGYTF
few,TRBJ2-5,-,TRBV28,TGTGCCAGCGGCCAGCGAGGGGGGGAGACCCAGTACTTC,CASGQRGGETQYF
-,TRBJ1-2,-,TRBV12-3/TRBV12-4,TGTGCCAGCAGTCGAGAAACAGGGGGCTACACCTTC,CASSRETGGYTF
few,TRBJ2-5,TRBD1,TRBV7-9,TGTGCCAGCACCCCCCGTCCGGGACAGGGGATAGAGACCCAGTACTTC,CASTPRPGQGIETQYF
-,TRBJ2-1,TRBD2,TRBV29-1,TGCAGCGTTGAAGATCCTACTAGCGGAAATCTTTACAATGAGCAGTTCTTC,CSVEDPTSGNLYNEQFF
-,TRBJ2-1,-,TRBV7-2,TGTGCCAGCAGCGTCATAGTTGGACCCTCCTACAATGAGCAGTTCTTC,CASSVIVGPSYNEQFF